This record concerns one TCR beta chain sequence. CDR1 and CDR2 (germline): MNHEY, SMNVEV (reference sequence). Deletions cut 8 bases from V and 2 bases from J, with 10 bases between. The CDR3 sequence is 13 residues long. The sample belongs to a study of blood T cell repertoires in COVID-19. Assay used: immunoSEQ multiplex PCR; TCRdb lists only in-frame clones, some missing. This table holds about 200,000 clones, about four fifths found once. Sequencing used peripheral blood. The chain recombines TRBV27 with TRBJ1-3; D unclear. The receptor was isolated from an older woman with COVID-19, enrolled during active disease. In DNA form, the CDR3 reads TGTGCCAGCGGGCTGTCCCCTGGAAACACCATATATTTT. Residues: CASGLSPGNTIYF.